This is a list of T cell receptor beta chains from one sample in a study of blood T cell repertoires in COVID-19. Method: immunoSEQ multiplex PCR; TCRdb's copy keeps in-frame clones and lacks some. The profile shows some 99,000 clones, about 86% of them singletons. Sequenced material: peripheral blood. The receptors originated from a woman aged 60-75 years in a cohort sampled during active or convalescent COVID-19. CDR3s include the opening cysteine and the closing phenylalanine or tryptophan. D genes are given only for firm matches.

CDR3aa	v_gene	j_gene	d_gene	len
CASSAGPVGDTQYF	TRBV5-1	TRBJ2-3	NA	14
CASSVDRPLAGNTIYF	TRBV9	TRBJ1-3	TRBD1	16
CASSSPQQGYGYTF	TRBV7-8	TRBJ1-2	NA	14
CASSSRQGTTDTQYF	TRBV5-1	TRBJ2-3	TRBD1	15
CASSLGTADSNQPQHF	TRBV5-1	TRBJ1-5	TRBD1	16
CASTSGQGGTDTQYF	TRBV7-9	TRBJ2-3	TRBD1	15
CASSLGQVNNSPLHF	TRBV5-6	TRBJ1-6	TRBD1	15
CASSMGLAGTGELFF	TRBV13	TRBJ2-2	TRBD2	15
CASSRSYETSSSTDTQYF	TRBV7-9	TRBJ2-3	TRBD2	18
CASSTLPRTGVGYTF	TRBV19	TRBJ1-2	TRBD1	15
CASSLDASRDSGNTIYF	TRBV7-9	TRBJ1-3	TRBD1	17
CASRFSLPSPGPNEQFF	TRBV19	TRBJ2-1	NA	17
CASSLVAGQTYEQYF	TRBV7-2	TRBJ2-7	NA	15
CASSYNRGGNTIYF	TRBV6-5	TRBJ1-3	NA	14
CASSQGPNTQYF	TRBV3-1/TRBV3-2	TRBJ2-3	NA	12
CASSTSLLQVDTQYF	TRBV9	TRBJ2-3	NA	15
CASSLSGRDYEQYF	TRBV7-9	TRBJ2-7	TRBD2	14
CASSLRNPTEQFF	TRBV11-2	TRBJ2-1	NA	13
CSVSGQTSNTEAFF	TRBV29-1	TRBJ1-1	NA	14
CASGLVRGRGYEKLFF	TRBV12-5	TRBJ1-4	NA	16
CATSDPGTLSSSYNEQFF	TRBV24-1	TRBJ2-1	NA	18
CASSSGTGGYEQYF	TRBV7-2	TRBJ2-7	TRBD1	14
CASSFIVGQGSDTQYF	TRBV5-6	TRBJ2-3	TRBD1	16
CASSWGPGTTNEKLFF	TRBV19	TRBJ1-4	NA	16
CASSIQGNRYEQYF	TRBV19	TRBJ2-7	NA	14
CASSINFLPSTDTQYF	TRBV19	TRBJ2-3	NA	16
CASSRDRGAYGYTF	TRBV5-8	TRBJ1-2	TRBD1	14
CASSPTGTDYGYTF	TRBV3-1/TRBV3-2	TRBJ1-2	TRBD1	14
CASSLATGGVVTDTQYF	TRBV5-1	TRBJ2-3	NA	17
CASSPLFNGAYNEQFF	TRBV9	TRBJ2-1	NA	16
CASSLEDRGRGDTQYF	TRBV28	TRBJ2-3	TRBD1	16
CASSLTAISGNTIYF	TRBV11-2	TRBJ1-3	NA	15
CASSLEGRGIGYTF	TRBV7-2	TRBJ1-2	NA	14
CASSAGLAGGDNEQFF	TRBV10-1	TRBJ2-1	TRBD2	16
CASSFQNYNEQFF	TRBV6-5	TRBJ2-1	NA	13
CASSLAAYEQYF	TRBV5-6	TRBJ2-7	NA	12
CASSQGLAKNIQYF	TRBV4-1	TRBJ2-4	NA	14
CASGERTSGSNEQFF	TRBV14	TRBJ2-1	TRBD2	15
CASSKSGNTIYF	TRBV2	TRBJ1-3	NA	12
CASSDTTGAIYF	TRBV6-6	TRBJ1-3	TRBD1	12
CASSYGRGTYEQYF	TRBV6-6	TRBJ2-7	TRBD2	14
CASSLGQTGVHNSPLHF	TRBV7-9	TRBJ1-6	NA	17
CASSWGLAGASTYEQYF	TRBV5-1	TRBJ2-7	TRBD2	17
CASSVVPGIGYGYTF	TRBV9	TRBJ1-2	NA	15
CASSRKAYEQFF	TRBV6-6	TRBJ2-1	NA	12
CAISTGGLTNEKLFF	TRBV10-3	TRBJ1-4	TRBD1	15
CASSLGGDEQFF	TRBV11-2	TRBJ2-1	NA	12
CASGRGPYGYTF	TRBV12-3/TRBV12-4	TRBJ1-2	NA	12
CASSRQGSEEQYF	TRBV4-1	TRBJ2-7	NA	13
CASSLDHARFQPQHF	TRBV5-5	TRBJ1-5	NA	15
CASSQDREAEQFF	TRBV7-2	TRBJ2-1	TRBD2	13
CASSSFDRGWNTEAFF	TRBV5-4	TRBJ1-1	TRBD1	16
CASSVAPGGGGGGQETQYF	TRBV9	TRBJ2-5	NA	19
CASNLQGLRNSPLHF	TRBV2	TRBJ1-6	NA	15
CASSLAPGGRALTDTQYF	TRBV11-2	TRBJ2-3	TRBD2	18
CASSERVAGAKNIQYF	TRBV25-1	TRBJ2-4	TRBD2	16
CASSKPSGRAVNEQYF	TRBV18	TRBJ2-7	TRBD2	16
CSASGTAAANTIYF	TRBV20-1	TRBJ1-3	NA	14
CASSLRGGGLTDTQYF	TRBV5-4	TRBJ2-3	NA	16
CACRGAGEEYSYNEQFF	TRBV30	TRBJ2-1	NA	17